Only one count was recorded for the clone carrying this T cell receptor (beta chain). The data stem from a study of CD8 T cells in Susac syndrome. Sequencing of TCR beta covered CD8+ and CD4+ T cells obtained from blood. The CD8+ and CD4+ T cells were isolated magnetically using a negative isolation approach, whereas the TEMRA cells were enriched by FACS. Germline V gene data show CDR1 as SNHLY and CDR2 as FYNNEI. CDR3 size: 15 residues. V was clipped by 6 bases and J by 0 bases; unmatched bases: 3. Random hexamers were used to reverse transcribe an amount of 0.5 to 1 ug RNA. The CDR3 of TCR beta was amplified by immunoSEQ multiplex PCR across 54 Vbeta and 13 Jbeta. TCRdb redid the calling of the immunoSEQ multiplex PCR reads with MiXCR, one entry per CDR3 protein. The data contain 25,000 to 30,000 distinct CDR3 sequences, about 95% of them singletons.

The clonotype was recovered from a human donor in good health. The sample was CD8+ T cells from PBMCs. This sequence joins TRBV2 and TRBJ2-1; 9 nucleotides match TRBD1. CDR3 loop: CASRGQGNSYNEQFF. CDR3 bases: TGTGCCAGCAGGGGACAGGGAAACTCCTACAATGAGCAGTTCTTC.